This T cell receptor (beta chain) is from a study of identical twins' blood T cells. Study-level points and caveats: Abundant TCRbeta CDR3s overlapped more between twins than with unrelated donors.

This CDR3 contains 10 residues. Trimming removed 10 bases from V and 4 bases from J, with 7 bases in between. The V gene's germline CDR1 is MNHNS and CDR2 SASEGT. Reared together, all three twin pairs probably met the same infectious agents and vaccines. MiXCR, run by TCRdb on the 5' RACE reads, gives a single entry per CDR3 protein. The repertoire holds a few hundred thousand distinct CDR3 sequences, roughly 30% seen once, with 5.5% to 7% in the top ten. This clonotype was seen more than once but under ten times. Its antigen is not known. The sequenced sample was PBMCs. The origin of this receptor is a woman aged 18-55 years in good health. The rearrangement uses TRBV6-1 and TRBJ1-2; D is ambiguous. The DNA for the CDR3 is TGTGCCACAAGTGGCTATGGCTACACCTTC. Translated: CATSGYGYTF.